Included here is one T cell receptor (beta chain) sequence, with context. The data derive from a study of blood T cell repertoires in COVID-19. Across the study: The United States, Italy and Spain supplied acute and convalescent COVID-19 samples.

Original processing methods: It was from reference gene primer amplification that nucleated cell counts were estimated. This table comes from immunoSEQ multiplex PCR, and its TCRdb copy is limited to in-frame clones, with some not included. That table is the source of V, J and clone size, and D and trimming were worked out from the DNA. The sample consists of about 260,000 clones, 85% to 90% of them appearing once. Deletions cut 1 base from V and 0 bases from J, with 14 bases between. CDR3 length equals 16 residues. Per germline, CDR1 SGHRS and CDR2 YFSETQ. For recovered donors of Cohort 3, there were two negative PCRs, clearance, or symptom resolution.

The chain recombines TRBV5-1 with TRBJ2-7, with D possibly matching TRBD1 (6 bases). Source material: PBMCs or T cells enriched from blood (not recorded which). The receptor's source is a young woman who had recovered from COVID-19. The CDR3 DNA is TGCGCCAGCAGCTTGATCTCCACAGGGAGCTCCTACGAGCAGTACTTC. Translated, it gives CASSLISTGSSYEQYF.